The sequence of this T cell receptor beta chain was determined in a study of CD8 T cells in ankylosing spondylitis. Libraries for TCR beta were made by quantitative 5'-RACE with molecular barcodes. TCRdb independently ran MiXCR on the 5' RACE reads; one entry per CDR3 protein. The repertoire has some 250,000 distinct CDR3 sequences, around a tenth of them found once; the top ten carry under 7%. The CDR3 consists of 12 residues. Trimming removed 6 bases from V and 3 bases from J, with 12 bases in between. CDR1 is DFQATT, CDR2 SNEGSKA, per germline (reference sequence). The sample holds many counts of this clonotype.

The receptor comes from a male donor with ankylosing spondylitis or in good health (not recorded which). The sequenced sample consisted of blood, either unsorted or a sorted T cell fraction (not recorded which). The J gene is TRBJ2-7, the V gene TRBV20-1; D might be TRBD1 or TRBD2, each matching 6 bases. The CDR3 here is CSAQGTYYEQYF. The CDR3 DNA is TGCAGTGCGCAGGGGACTTACTACGAGCAGTACTTC.